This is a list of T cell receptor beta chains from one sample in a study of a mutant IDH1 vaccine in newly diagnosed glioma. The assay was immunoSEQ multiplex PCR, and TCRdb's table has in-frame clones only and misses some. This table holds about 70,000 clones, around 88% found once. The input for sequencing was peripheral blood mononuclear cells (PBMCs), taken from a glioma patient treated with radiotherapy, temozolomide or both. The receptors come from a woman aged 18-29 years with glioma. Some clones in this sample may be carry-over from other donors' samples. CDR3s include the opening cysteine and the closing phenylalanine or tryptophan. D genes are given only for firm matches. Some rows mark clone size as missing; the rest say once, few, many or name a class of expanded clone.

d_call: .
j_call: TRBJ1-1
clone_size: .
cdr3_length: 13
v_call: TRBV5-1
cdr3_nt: TGCGCCAGCAGCTTTTCCGGGGACACTGAAGCTTTCTTT
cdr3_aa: CASSFSGDTEAFF

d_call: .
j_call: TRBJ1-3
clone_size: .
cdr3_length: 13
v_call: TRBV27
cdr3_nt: TGTGCCAGCAGTCGGGGTGGAGGAAACACCATATATTTT
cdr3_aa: CASSRGGGNTIYF

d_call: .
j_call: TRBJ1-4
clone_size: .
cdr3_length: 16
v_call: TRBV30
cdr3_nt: TGTGCCTGGAGGATACTCCCCCCCGGGCCAGATGAAAAACTGTTTTTT
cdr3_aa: CAWRILPPGPDEKLFF

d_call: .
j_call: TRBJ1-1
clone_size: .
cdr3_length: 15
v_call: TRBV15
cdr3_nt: TGTGCCACCAGCCTAGACAGGTCTCCGAACACTGAAGCTTTCTTT
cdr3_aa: CATSLDRSPNTEAFF

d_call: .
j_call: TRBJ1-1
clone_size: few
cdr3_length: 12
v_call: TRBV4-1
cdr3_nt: TGCGCCAGCAGCCGCGGTACGACTGAAGCTTTCTTT
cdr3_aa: CASSRGTTEAFF

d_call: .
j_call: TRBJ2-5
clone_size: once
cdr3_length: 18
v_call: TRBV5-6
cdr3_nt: TGTGCCAGCAGCTTGGGAGCGGCATGGGGGGGCCACCAAGAGACCCAGTACTTC
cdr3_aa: CASSLGAAWGGHQETQYF

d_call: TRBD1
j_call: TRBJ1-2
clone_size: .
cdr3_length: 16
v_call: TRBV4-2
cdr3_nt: TGTGCCAGCAGCCAGACCGGACAGGGGGCGCGATATGGCTACACCTTC
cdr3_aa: CASSQTGQGARYGYTF

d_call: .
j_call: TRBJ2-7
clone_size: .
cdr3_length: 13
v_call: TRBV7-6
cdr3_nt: TGTGCCAGCTCGGAGGGCAGGGGGTATGAGCAGTACTTC
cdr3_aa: CASSEGRGYEQYF

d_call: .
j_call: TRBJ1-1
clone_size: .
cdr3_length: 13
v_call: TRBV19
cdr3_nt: TGTGCCAGTAGTATTAAAGGTAACACTGAAGCTTTCTTT
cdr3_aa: CASSIKGNTEAFF

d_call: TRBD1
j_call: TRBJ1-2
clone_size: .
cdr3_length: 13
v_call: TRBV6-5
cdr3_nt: TGTGCCAGCAGCCCGGGACAGGTTTATGGCTACACCTTC
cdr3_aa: CASSPGQVYGYTF

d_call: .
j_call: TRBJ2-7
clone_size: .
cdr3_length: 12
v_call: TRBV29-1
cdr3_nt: TGCAGCGTTGATCTGGGATCCTACGAGCAGTACTTC
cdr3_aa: CSVDLGSYEQYF

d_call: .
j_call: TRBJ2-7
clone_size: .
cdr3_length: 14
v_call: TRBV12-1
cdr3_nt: TGTGCCAGCAGCTGCCCTCGAGACTACGGCGAGCAGTACTTC
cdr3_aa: CASSCPRDYGEQYF

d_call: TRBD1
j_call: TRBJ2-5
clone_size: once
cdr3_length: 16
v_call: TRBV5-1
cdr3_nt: TGCGCCAGCAGCTTGTCCGGGACAGGGGGCCCAGAGACCCAGTACTTC
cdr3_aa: CASSLSGTGGPETQYF

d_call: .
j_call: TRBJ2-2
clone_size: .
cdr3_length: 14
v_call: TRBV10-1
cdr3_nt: TGCGCCAGCAGTGAGGTTCCGGACACCGGGGAGCTGTTTTTT
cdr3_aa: CASSEVPDTGELFF

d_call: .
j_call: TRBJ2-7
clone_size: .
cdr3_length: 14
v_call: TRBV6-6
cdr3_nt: TGTGCCAGCAGTTACCGGGGAGCCATTGGCGAGCAGTACTTC
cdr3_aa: CASSYRGAIGEQYF

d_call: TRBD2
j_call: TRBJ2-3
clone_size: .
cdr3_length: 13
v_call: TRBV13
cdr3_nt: TGTGCCAGCATACAGCGGGGGAGGGATACGCAGTATTTT
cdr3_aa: CASIQRGRDTQYF

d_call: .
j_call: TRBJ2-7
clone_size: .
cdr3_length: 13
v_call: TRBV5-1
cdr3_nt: TGCGCCAGCAGCTTGGAACAGGCGGGCGAGCAGTACTTC
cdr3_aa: CASSLEQAGEQYF

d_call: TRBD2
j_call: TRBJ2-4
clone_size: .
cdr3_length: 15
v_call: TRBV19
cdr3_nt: TGTGCCAGTAGTACCTCCGGGGGGATCGGGAACATTCAGTACTTC
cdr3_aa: CASSTSGGIGNIQYF

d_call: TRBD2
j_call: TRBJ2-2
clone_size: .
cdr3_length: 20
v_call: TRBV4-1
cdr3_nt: TGCGCCAGCAGCCACCGCTTGGGACTAGCGGGGGGAAAGAACACCGGGGAGCTGTTTTTT
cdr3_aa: CASSHRLGLAGGKNTGELFF

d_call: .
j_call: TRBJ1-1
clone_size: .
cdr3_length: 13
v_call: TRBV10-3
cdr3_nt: TGTGCCACCACGGAGGGGGGCGCCACTGAAGCTTTCTTT
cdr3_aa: CATTEGGATEAFF

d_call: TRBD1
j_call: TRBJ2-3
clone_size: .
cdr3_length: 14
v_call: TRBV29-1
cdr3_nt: TGCAGCGTCACCCTTGGACAGGGGACAGATACGCAGTATTTT
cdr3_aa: CSVTLGQGTDTQYF

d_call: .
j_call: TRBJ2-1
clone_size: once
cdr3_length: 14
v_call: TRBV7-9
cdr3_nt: TGTGCCAGCAGCTTAGAACCACCCTACAATGAGCAGTTCTTC
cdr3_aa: CASSLEPPYNEQFF

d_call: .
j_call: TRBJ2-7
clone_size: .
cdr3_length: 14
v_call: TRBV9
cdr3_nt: TGTGCCAGCAGCTCTCATGGGGGTCCTGGGGAGCAGTACTTC
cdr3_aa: CASSSHGGPGEQYF

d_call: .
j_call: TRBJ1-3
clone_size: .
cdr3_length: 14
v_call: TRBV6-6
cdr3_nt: TGTGCCAGCAGTTTTACAAGCTCTGGAAACACCATATATTTT
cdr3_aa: CASSFTSSGNTIYF

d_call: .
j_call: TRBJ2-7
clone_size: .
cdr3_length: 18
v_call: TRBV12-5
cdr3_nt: TGTGCTAGTGGTTTGGTAGGCGCCCAGAACAGGGCATCTTACGAGCAGTACTTC
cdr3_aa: CASGLVGAQNRASYEQYF

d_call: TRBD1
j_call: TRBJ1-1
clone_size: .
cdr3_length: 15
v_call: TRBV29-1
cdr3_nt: TGCAGCGGGGGGGGGACAGGGGGCAGTAACACTGAAGCTTTCTTT
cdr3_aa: CSGGGTGGSNTEAFF

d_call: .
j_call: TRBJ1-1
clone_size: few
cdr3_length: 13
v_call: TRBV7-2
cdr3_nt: TGTGCCAGCAGCCTGGGTATGAACACTGAAGCTTTCTTT
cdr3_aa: CASSLGMNTEAFF

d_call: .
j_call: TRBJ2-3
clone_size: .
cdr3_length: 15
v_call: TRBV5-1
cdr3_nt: TGCGCCAGCAGCTCACGGGAGACATTCACAGATACGCAGTATTTT
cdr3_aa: CASSSRETFTDTQYF

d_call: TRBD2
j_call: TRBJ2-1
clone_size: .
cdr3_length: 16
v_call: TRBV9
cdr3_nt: TGTGCCAGCAGCGTAGGAGCGGGGGGGAACTACAATGAGCAGTTCTTC
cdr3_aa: CASSVGAGGNYNEQFF

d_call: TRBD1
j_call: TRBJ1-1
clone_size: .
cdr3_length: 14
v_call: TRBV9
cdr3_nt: TGTGCCAGCAGCGGAGGACAGGGTTGGACTGAAGCTTTCTTT
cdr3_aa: CASSGGQGWTEAFF

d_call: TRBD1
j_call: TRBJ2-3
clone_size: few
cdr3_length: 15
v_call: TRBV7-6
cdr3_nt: TGTGCCAGCAGCGCCCGGGACAGAAAGGCAGATACGCAGTATTTT
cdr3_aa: CASSARDRKADTQYF

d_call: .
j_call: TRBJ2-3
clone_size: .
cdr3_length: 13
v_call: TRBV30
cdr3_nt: TGTGCCTGGACAGCCATTAGCACAGATACGCAGTATTTT
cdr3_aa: CAWTAISTDTQYF

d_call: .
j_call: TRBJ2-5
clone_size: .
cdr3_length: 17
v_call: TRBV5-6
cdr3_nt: TGTGCCAGCAGCCCCCCGGGAACCGGGGCGTACCAAGAGACCCAGTACTTC
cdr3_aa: CASSPPGTGAYQETQYF

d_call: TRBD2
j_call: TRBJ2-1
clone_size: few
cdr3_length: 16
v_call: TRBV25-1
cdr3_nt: TGTGCCAGCAGTCACGCCGGGACTAGCAGGGTCCATGAGCAGTTCTTC
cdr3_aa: CASSHAGTSRVHEQFF

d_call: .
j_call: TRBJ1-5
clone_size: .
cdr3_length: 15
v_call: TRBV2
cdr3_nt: TGTGCCAGCAGTGAAGAAGGGTTGAGCAATCAGCCCCAGCATTTT
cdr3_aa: CASSEEGLSNQPQHF

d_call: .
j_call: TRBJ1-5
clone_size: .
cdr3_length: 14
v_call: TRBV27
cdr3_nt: TGTGCCAGCAGTTTGGTACAGGGTAGTCAGCCCCAGCATTTT
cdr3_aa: CASSLVQGSQPQHF

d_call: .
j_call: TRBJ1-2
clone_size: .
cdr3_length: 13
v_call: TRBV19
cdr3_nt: TGTGCCAGTAGCCCCCGGGCCTCCTATGGCTACACCTTC
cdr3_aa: CASSPRASYGYTF

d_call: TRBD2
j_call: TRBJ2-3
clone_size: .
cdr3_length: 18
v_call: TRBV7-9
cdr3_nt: TGTGCCAGCAGCTCCTTTACGGGGGGAGATAAAACCACAGATACGCAGTATTTT
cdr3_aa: CASSSFTGGDKTTDTQYF

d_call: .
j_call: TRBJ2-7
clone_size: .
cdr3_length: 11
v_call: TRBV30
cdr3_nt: TGTGCCTGGAGGGTTAGCTACGAGCAGTACTTC
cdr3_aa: CAWRVSYEQYF

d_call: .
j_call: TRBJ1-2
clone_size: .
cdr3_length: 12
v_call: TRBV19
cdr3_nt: TGTGCCAGCAGAAGGGACGTGGATGGCTACACCTTC
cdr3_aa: CASRRDVDGYTF

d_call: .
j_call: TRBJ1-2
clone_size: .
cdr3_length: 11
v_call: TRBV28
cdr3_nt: TGTGCCAGCAGTTGGATTGGAGGCTACACCTTC
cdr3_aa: CASSWIGGYTF

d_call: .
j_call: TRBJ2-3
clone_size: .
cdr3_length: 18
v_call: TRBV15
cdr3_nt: TGTGCCACCAGCAGTTCCCGAGTTAGAGTCCCTTGGGCAGATACGCAGTATTTT
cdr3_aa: CATSSSRVRVPWADTQYF

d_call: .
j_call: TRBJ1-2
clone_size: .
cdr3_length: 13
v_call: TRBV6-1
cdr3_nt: TGTGCCAGCAGGGCCCGAGGGAGAAATGGCTACACCTTC
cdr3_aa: CASRARGRNGYTF

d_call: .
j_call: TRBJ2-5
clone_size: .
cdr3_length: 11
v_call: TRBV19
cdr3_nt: TGTGCCAGTAGTATCAGGCGGACCCAGTACTTC
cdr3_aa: CASSIRRTQYF

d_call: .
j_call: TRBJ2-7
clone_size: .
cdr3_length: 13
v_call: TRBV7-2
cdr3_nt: TGTGCCAGCAGCTTAGCGTTGAACTACGAGCAGTACTTC
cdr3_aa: CASSLALNYEQYF

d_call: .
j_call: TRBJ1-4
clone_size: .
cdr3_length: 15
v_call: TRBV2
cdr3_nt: TGTGCCAGCCGCGAATGGAACGGCGCTAATGAAAAACTGTTTTTT
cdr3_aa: CASREWNGANEKLFF

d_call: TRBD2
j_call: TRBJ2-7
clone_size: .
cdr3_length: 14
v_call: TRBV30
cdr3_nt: TGTGCCTGGAGTGTAAGAGGGAGGGCCAACGAGCAGTACTTC
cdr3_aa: CAWSVRGRANEQYF

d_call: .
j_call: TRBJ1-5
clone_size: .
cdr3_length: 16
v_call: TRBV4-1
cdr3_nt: TGCGCCAGCAGCCAGGAACGGACAGATAGCAATCAGCCCCAGCATTTT
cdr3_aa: CASSQERTDSNQPQHF

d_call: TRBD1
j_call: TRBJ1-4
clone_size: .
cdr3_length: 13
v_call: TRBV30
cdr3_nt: TGTGCCTGGACGCAGGGGGGAGGGGAAAAACTGTTTTTT
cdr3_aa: CAWTQGGGEKLFF

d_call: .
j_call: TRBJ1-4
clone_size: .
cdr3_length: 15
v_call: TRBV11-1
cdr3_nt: TGTGCCAGCAGCCCGGGACACCCAACGGCTGAAAAACTGTTTTTT
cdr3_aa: CASSPGHPTAEKLFF

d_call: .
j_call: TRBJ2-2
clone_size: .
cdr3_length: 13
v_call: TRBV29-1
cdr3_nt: TGCAGCGCCGTACGGGGTGGGACCGGGGAGCTGTTTTTT
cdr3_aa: CSAVRGGTGELFF

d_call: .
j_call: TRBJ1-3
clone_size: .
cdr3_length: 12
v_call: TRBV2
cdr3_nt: TGTGCCAGCAGGGGGGCTGGAAACACCATATATTTT
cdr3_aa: CASRGAGNTIYF